Listed here is a single TCR beta chain. The antigen is unknown. Assay used: immunoSEQ multiplex PCR; TCRdb lists only in-frame clones, some missing. The data hold approximately 90,000 clones, with 80% to 95% observed a single time. This entry belongs to a study of cytomegalovirus exposure and HLA in healthy donors. Whole-study results and caveats: In vitro checks showed that three CMV-associated chains really do target CMV antigens.

The CDR3 has 15 residues. With V trimmed by 9 bases and J by 1 base, 10 bases remained unmatched. Looked up from germline, CDR1 is MNHEY and CDR2 is SVGAGI. The chain employs TRBV6-5 and TRBJ1-2, with 8 bases fitting TRBD1. Sequences were obtained from PBMCs. This receptor was taken from a woman under 40 in good health and CMV-seropositive. The CDR3 DNA sequence: TGTGCCAGTACGCCCTTTGGACAGGGTAACTATGGCTACACCTTC. This gives the protein CASTPFGQGNYGYTF.